This TCR beta chain emerged from a study of TIL therapy for anti-PD-1-resistant metastatic lung cancer (dated by TCRdb to the early 2020s). The study in broad terms: Tumors were collected before any PD-1/PD-L1 blockade, after which patients were given nivolumab, and patients who progressed were given lymphodepletion, an infusion of expanded TIL and IL-2. Most of the cohort had lung adenocarcinoma, a few tumors were EGFR-mutant and two were ALK-rearranged, and half of the patients were current or former smokers. Clonotypes were tracked across tumor, expanded TIL product and serial blood samples by T cell receptor beta sequencing of tumor and peripheral blood. A median non-synonymous tumor mutation burden of about 1.6 mutations per megabase was determined across the cohort by whole-exome sequencing. Enrolled patients had a median age of approximately 49 years (range about 38-85) and a median tumor PD-L1 proportion score of under 7%.

The immunoSEQ v3 hsTCRB kit was used to amplify TCR beta CDR3 regions from genomic DNA through bias-controlled multiplex PCR. An Illumina NextSeq 500 was used to sequence the TCR libraries, reaching around 2 million read pairs at survey level or roughly 4.5-6 million at deep level. As for the original processing: V, D and J genes were assigned, non-productive sequences were removed, and clonality was reported by immunoSEQ Analyzer software. Repertoires of infused TIL and blood were compared using productive Simpson clonality and the Morisita overlap index of productive TRB rearrangements. The absolute count of a clonotype in blood was estimated by multiplying the lymphocyte count by the CD3+ fraction and by the productive frequency of the clone. This immuneACCESS table, as held by TCRdb, lists in-frame sequences with V and J called but not all clones. Of the missing ones, under half trace to an unresolved V gene in checked studies; the others have no known cause. V, J and clone size were drawn from that table, and D and trimming were deduced from the DNA. Present in this sample are approximately 50,000 clones, approximately 75% of which were seen just once. The biggest ten clones account for just under 3% of the sample.

This clone occurred a few times. This clone's antigen is unknown. The input lacks base qualities; no much larger clone sits a single base away. From its cysteine to its phenylalanine, the CDR3 spans 13 amino acids. Kept here is only the CDR3 DNA, which spans 39 bases and is read in frame from base 1. The germline V gene encodes CDR1 KGHSH and CDR2 LQKENI. V is cut back by 8 bases and J by 6 bases, with 7 bases in the junction unmatched. Broader findings and caveats from the paper: Clonotypes from the infused TIL partially replaced the baseline peripheral repertoire and then declined over months, and persistence showed no apparent association with response. The cohort was highly selected, including more treatment-naive, never-smoker and oncogene-addicted patients than is typical, which limits generalizability. The study protocol defined all tumor marker inferences as exploratory.

The intended sense of this specimen's time point label: pre-treatment sample, taken before nivolumab and TIL therapy. Between late 2017 and 2020, a dual-center phase I trial enrolled adults who had stage 4 NSCLC. Samples came from a single-arm, open-label phase I trial of tumor-infiltrating lymphocyte therapy with nivolumab in advanced non-small cell lung cancer. Blood mononuclear cells from EDTA tubes were isolated by Ficoll gradient, snap-frozen as pellets, and DNA was extracted with a Qiagen mini-prep kit. This receptor was obtained from a person aged 30 to 80 with non-small cell lung cancer. The rearrangement combines TRBV18 with TRBJ1-3; TRBD1 agrees with 7 junctional bases. The sample here was blood, taken at baseline. In nucleotide form, the sequence is TGTGCCAGCCTACTGACAGGGTCAAACACCATATATTTT. This sequence encodes CASLLTGSNTIYF.